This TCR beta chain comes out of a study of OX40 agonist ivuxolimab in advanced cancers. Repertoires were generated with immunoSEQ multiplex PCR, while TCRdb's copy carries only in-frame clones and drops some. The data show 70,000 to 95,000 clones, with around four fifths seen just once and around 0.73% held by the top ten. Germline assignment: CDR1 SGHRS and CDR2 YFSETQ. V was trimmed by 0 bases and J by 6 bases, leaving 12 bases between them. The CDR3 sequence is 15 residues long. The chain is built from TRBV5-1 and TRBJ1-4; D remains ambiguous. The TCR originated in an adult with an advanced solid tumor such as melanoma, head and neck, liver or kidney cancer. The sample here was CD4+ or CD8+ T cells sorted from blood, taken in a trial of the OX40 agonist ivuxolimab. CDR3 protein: CASSLGLRRDEKLFF. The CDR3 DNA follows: TGCGCCAGCAGCTTGGGTCTGAGGAGGGATGAAAAACTGTTTTTT.